This T cell receptor beta chain was identified in a study of vaccination and CD4 T cells after COVID-19 (dated by TCRdb to 2021 to 2024). About the full investigation: SARS-CoV-2 positivity had been established in the convalescent patients by nasal swab PCR, and mild disease was recorded in roughly 9 of these patients and severe disease in one. Six males and four females were included in the convalescent cohort, with two Hispanic individuals, seven Caucasians, two Asians and one multiracial person represented. Control cultures used a CEFX viral epitope pool as positive control, an HIV-1 Nef peptide pool as negative control, or no peptide. Participants got two doses of the Pfizer-BioNTech BNT162b2 vaccine (n=8) or two doses of the Moderna mRNA-1273 vaccine (n=2). Culture stimuli were overlapping spike peptide pools from SARS-CoV-2 and from the common cold coronaviruses HCoV-NL63, HCoV-OC43 and HCoV-229E. Post-COVID blood samples from convalescent patients were collected a median of around 100 days after diagnosis, with a range of roughly 30 to 170 days. In roughly 11 COVID-19 convalescent patients and a handful of infection-naive healthy vaccine recipients, the spike-specific CD4+ TCR repertoire before mRNA vaccination was compared with the repertoire after mRNA vaccination. Post-vaccine blood samples were collected a median of around 2.5 months after the second vaccine dose, ranging from about 12 to 250 days.

What this sample's treatment or condition label stands for: approximately 9-day PBMC culture with coronavirus spike peptide pools or control peptides (ViraFEST assay). The ViraFEST assay, used in the study, expanded antigen-specific T cells with peptide pools and then identified the expanded clonotypes through TCR sequencing. The convalescent patients' positive SARS-CoV-2 PCR tests fell between March and December 2020, which was before the Alpha, Beta and Delta variants emerged in the United States. PBMCs were cultured at 1.5 million to 2.5 million per well in IMDM supplemented with around 5% human AB serum and 8 to 10 IU/ml IL-2, with roughly 10 ug/ml peptide pools added. Half of the culture medium was replaced with fresh IL-2-containing medium on days 3 and 7. CD4+ T cells were isolated after 10 days of culture through negative selection using the EasySep CD4+ T cell isolation kit. Ficoll-Paque Plus gradient centrifugation was used to isolate PBMCs from whole blood, and the isolated PBMCs were then either used fresh or cryopreserved at -140C. In general, triplicate wells were set up for every culture condition.

Remarks on this clonotype: Its antigen specificity is not known. Per-base quality was not reported, and no clone a single base away is much larger than it.

General conclusions and limits of the study: The median count of SARS-CoV-2-reactive clonotypes went up from approximately 22 after infection to 30 to 40 after vaccination, although the change was not significant. The number of convalescent patients in the study was relatively small, and the study did not examine early timepoints following natural infection. In convalescent patients, a median roughly 85% of post-vaccine SARS-CoV-2-reactive clones were detected only after vaccination, and vaccine-specific priming was suggested by this finding. Of the vaccine-specific clones found in convalescent patients, nearly all (304 of 307) were mono-reactive for SARS-CoV-2 spike instead of being cross-reactive with common cold coronaviruses.

The trim is 5 bases for V and 5 bases for J, with a gap of 9 bases between the germline ends. The CDR3 sequence holds 12 residues, the cysteine and phenylalanine included. Left in the record is the CDR3 DNA by itself, 36 bases read in frame from the first base. CDR1 and CDR2 (SGHAT, FQNNGV) derive from the germline V gene. The protocol used for the library was PCR. DNA from cultured CD4+ T cells underwent TCR sequencing with the Oncomine TCR Beta short-read assay at the Johns Hopkins FTIC core. The QIAamp micro DNA kit was used to extract genomic DNA from the cultured CD4+ T cells. Oncomine TCR Beta libraries from cultured CD4+ T cells were pooled using unique dual indexes and sequenced on an Illumina iSeq 100. Regarding the original processing steps: Non-productive sequences were removed, and CDR3s not starting with C, not ending with F or W, or shorter than 7 amino acids were discarded. Antigen-specific clonotypes were identified using the MANAFEST web application through comparison of peptide-stimulated wells with reference and other culture wells. To be called positive, a clone needed an FDR below 0.05, an odds ratio above 5, and a productive frequency above 0.1% in at least two of three replicate wells. A clonotype counted as cross-reactive if it showed significant expansion both in the SARS-CoV-2 spike wells and in at least one common cold coronavirus spike condition. Using R version 3.6.1, CDR3 homology was evaluated through Levenshtein distances (stringdist) along with unrooted phylogenetic trees (ape). TCRdb trimmed the raw reads at Q25, called clones with MiXCR and kept productive beta chains. Duplicate CDR3 protein sequences are folded into a single record with the most common DNA and genes. TCRdb assigned the V and J calls; the authors' analysis was not used. Present in this sample are approximately 13,000 distinct CDR3 sequences, roughly 50% of which were seen just once. The ten largest clones take up 10% of the sample.

Specimen: CD4+ T cells from blood, cultured in vitro, collected before SARS-CoV-2 vaccination. The origin of this receptor is a human donor who had recovered from COVID-19. Recombination linked TRBV11-2 to TRBJ1-2; TRBD1 is a possible D gene, resting on 6 matching bases. The nucleotide sequence reads TGTGCCAGCAGCGTACAGGGTTATGGCTACACCTTC. Its protein product is CASSVQGYGYTF.